The clone carrying this T cell receptor beta chain was observed a handful of times. The data originate from a study of blood T cells in healthy people across ages. The second PCR ran about 7 to 12 cycles with a sample-barcoded 5' primer and J-beta primers. A template-switch adaptor containing 12 random nucleotides labeled each cDNA molecule. TCRdb re-called the 5' RACE reads through MiXCR, storing one row per CDR3 protein. The top ten hold more than 3% of the sample, which has approximately 800,000 distinct CDR3 sequences, roughly 25% seen once. This same sample was also taken into another study, of T cells of mothers and their children. That paper adds: Normalized overlap was always slightly, never significantly, higher in related than unrelated mother-child pairs.

Input material: blood. This receptor was obtained from a boy younger than 18 in good health.

CDR3 coding DNA: TGTGCCAGCAGCTCCACAGGGGGCAGATGGGACTATGGCTACACCTTC. It translates to CASSSTGGRWDYGYTF. The chain uses TRBV7-9 and TRBJ1-2; 9 bases line up with TRBD1. CDR3 length: 16 residues. Germline loops: CDR1 SEHNR, CDR2 FQNEAQ (reference sequence). V lost 4 bases and J lost 3; bases outside the gene matches: 9.